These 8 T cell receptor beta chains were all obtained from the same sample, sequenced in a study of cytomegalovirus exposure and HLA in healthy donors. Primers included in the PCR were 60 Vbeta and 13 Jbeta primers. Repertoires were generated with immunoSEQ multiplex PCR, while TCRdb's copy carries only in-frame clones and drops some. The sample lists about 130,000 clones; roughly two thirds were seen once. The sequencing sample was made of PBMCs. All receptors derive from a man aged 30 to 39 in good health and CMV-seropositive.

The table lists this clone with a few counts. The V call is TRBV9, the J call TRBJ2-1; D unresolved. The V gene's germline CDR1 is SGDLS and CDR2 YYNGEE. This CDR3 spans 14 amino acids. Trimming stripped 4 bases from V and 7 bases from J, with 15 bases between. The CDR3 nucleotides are TGTGCCAGCAGCCCCCGTTCCCAGATTAATGAGCAGTTCTTC. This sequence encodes CASSPRSQINEQFF.

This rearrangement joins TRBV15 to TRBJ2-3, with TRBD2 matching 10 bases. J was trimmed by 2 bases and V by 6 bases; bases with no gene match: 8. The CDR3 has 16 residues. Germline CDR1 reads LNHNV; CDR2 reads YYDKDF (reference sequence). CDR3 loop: CATSKQREGPTDTQYF. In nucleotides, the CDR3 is TGTGCCACCAGTAAACAGCGGGAGGGCCCCACAGATACGCAGTATTTT.

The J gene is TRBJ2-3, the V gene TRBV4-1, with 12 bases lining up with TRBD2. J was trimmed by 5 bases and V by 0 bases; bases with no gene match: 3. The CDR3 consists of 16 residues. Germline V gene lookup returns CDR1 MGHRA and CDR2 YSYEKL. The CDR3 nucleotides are TGCGCCAGCAGCCAAGATTCGGGACTAGCGGGAGATACGCAGTATTTT. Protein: CASSQDSGLAGDTQYF.

CDR3 loop: CASSQGRDQPQHF. In DNA, the CDR3 is TGTGCCAGCAGTCAGGGAAGAGATCAGCCCCAGCATTTT. The chain uses TRBV27 and TRBJ1-5; D possibly corresponds to TRBD1 (5 bases). Trimming took off 5 bases at V and 5 bases at J, with 10 bases between the two ends. Germline assignment: CDR1 MNHEY and CDR2 SMNVEV (reference sequence). The CDR3 is made up of 13 amino acids.

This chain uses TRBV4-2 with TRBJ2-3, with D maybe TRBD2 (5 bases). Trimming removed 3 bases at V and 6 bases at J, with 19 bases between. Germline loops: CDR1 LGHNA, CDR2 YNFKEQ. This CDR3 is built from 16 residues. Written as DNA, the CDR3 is TGTGCCAGCAGCCAGTGGCCTTTGTCCCCGGGGGATACGCAGTATTTT. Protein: CASSQWPLSPGDTQYF.

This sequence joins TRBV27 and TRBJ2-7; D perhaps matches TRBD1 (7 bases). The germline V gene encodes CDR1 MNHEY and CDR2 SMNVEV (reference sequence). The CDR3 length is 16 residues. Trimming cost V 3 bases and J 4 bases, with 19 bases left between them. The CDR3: CASSFMPGGYSYEQYF. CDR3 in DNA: TGTGCCAGCAGTTTTATGCCAGGGGGGTACAGTTACGAGCAGTACTTC.

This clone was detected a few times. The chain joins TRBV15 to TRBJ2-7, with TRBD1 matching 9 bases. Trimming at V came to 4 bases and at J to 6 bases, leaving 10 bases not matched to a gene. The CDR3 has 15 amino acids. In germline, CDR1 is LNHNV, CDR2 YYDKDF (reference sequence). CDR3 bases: TGTGCCACCAGCAAAGGGGGGACAGGGCGGGCCGAGCAGTACTTC. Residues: CATSKGGTGRAEQYF.

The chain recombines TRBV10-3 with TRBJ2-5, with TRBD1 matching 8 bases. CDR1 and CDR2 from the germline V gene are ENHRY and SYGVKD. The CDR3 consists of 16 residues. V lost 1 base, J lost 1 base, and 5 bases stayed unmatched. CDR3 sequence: CAISEYGQGGQETQYF. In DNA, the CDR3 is TGTGCCATCAGTGAGTATGGACAGGGTGGCCAAGAGACCCAGTACTTC.